A selection of T cell receptor beta chains follows, all from one sample in a study of blood T cell repertoires in COVID-19. Sequencing was performed with immunoSEQ multiplex PCR; in TCRdb, only in-frame clones are kept and a portion is missing. The sample holds 240,000 or so clones, less than 90% seen once. Source material: peripheral blood. Every receptor here comes from a man aged 60 to 69 with acute or convalescent COVID-19. CDR3s include the opening cysteine and the closing phenylalanine or tryptophan. A D gene is named only where the DNA matches it firmly. Not every row has a clone size; where given, it reads once, few, many or a size class.

clone size | J gene | D gene | V gene | CDR3 DNA | CDR3 protein
. | TRBJ1-6 | . | TRBV14 | TGTGCCAGCAGCCAAGAGGCTGTCAATTCACCCCTCCACTTT | CASSQEAVNSPLHF
once | TRBJ2-2 | . | TRBV7-8 | TGTGCCAGTAAATGGGGGAGGCGTGGCACCGGGGAGCTGTTTTTT | CASKWGRRGTGELFF
. | TRBJ2-1 | . | TRBV5-1 | TGCGCCAGCAGCCCGCCGGGGGTTCTGCAGTTCTTC | CASSPPGVLQFF
. | TRBJ2-6 | . | TRBV29-1 | TGCAGCGTACGGAGATCTGGGGCCAACGTCCTGACTTTC | CSVRRSGANVLTF
. | TRBJ2-7 | TRBD1 | TRBV18 | TGTGCCAGCTCGCAGGGACAGGGGAGGCCCTACGAGCAGTACTTC | CASSQGQGRPYEQYF
. | TRBJ2-7 | . | TRBV18 | TGTGCCAGCTCACCAAGGGAGAGGTACGAGCAGTACTTC | CASSPRERYEQYF
. | TRBJ2-1 | TRBD2 | TRBV5-1 | TGCGCCAGCAGCTTGGGGTTTGGACAGGGGAGAACTAGCGGGAGTTATGAGCAGTTCTTC | CASSLGFGQGRTSGSYEQFF
. | TRBJ1-1 | . | TRBV6-6 | TGTGCCAGCAGTTACCCAGCCGAACAGGGAGACACTGAAGCTTTCTTT | CASSYPAEQGDTEAFF
once | TRBJ2-1 | . | TRBV19 | TGTGCCAGTAGTATCCTTACTAGTGATGAGCAGTTCTTC | CASSILTSDEQFF
. | TRBJ1-4 | . | TRBV7-2 | TGTGCCAGCAGCTGGGCCCAGGGCGAAAATGAAAAACTGTTTTTT | CASSWAQGENEKLFF
. | TRBJ1-3 | TRBD1 | TRBV5-1 | TGCGCCAGCAGCGGCGGACAGGGGCTTGGAAACACCATATATTTT | CASSGGQGLGNTIYF
. | TRBJ1-2 | TRBD1 | TRBV5-5 | TGTGCCAGCAGCTTGGAGGGGACAGGGGGCTATGGCTACACCTTC | CASSLEGTGGYGYTF
. | TRBJ2-1 | TRBD2 | TRBV5-1 | TGCGCCAGCAGCTTGAGTGTCGGCGGGAGCTCCTACAATGAGCAGTTCTTC | CASSLSVGGSSYNEQFF
. | TRBJ2-2 | . | TRBV18 | TGTGCCAGCTCACCTATATTAAGAGGGCCCACCGGGGAGCTGTTTTTT | CASSPILRGPTGELFF
few | TRBJ1-1 | TRBD1 | TRBV19 | TGTGCCAGTAGTATAGAAGGACAGGGCATGCGAAGAGGAGCTTTCTTT | CASSIEGQGMRRGAFF
. | TRBJ1-5 | TRBD1 | TRBV10-3 | TGTGCCATCAGTGCTCGAGAGGGACAGGGGTTGAATCAGCCCCAGCATTTT | CAISAREGQGLNQPQHF
. | TRBJ1-4 | . | TRBV5-1 | TGCGCCAGCAGCTTGATTGGTCAGGGGAGTGAAAAACTGTTTTTT | CASSLIGQGSEKLFF
. | TRBJ2-1 | TRBD2 | TRBV5-4 | TGTGCCAGCAGCTTACCGGGACTAGCGTTCAATGAGCAGTTCTTC | CASSLPGLAFNEQFF
. | TRBJ2-7 | . | TRBV7-6 | TGTGCCAGCAGCCCTAAGCCGGGGTCCACCTACGAGCAGTACTTC | CASSPKPGSTYEQYF
once | TRBJ2-3 | . | TRBV11-3 | TGTGCCAGCAGCCTCGGGGTACGCACAGATACGCAGTATTTT | CASSLGVRTDTQYF
. | TRBJ2-5 | TRBD1 | TRBV7-2 | TGTGCCAGCAGCTTCAGGGGGTTGGAGACCCAGTACTTC | CASSFRGLETQYF
. | TRBJ2-6 | . | TRBV11-3 | TGTGCCAGCAGCTTTAGGGAGACTGGGGCCAACGTCCTGACTTTC | CASSFRETGANVLTF
. | TRBJ2-3 | . | TRBV7-9 | TGTGCCAGCAGGCCCGCGCGACGGGCGGGACGAAGCACAGATACGCAGTATTTT | CASRPARRAGRSTDTQYF
. | TRBJ2-1 | TRBD2 | TRBV11-3 | TGTGCCAGCAGCGGGAGGGCCGCAAGATTAGATGAGCAGTTCTTC | CASSGRAARLDEQFF
. | TRBJ2-2 | TRBD2 | TRBV19 | TGTGCCAGTAGTACTATAGTGTCTAGCGGCCCCGGGGAGCTGTTTTTT | CASSTIVSSGPGELFF
once | TRBJ1-2 | TRBD1 | TRBV6-5 | TGTGCCAGCAGTTCCTTAGGGCAGGGGGCGAACTATGGCTACACCTTC | CASSSLGQGANYGYTF
. | TRBJ2-1 | TRBD2 | TRBV7-8 | TGTGCCAGCAGCTTAGTTTCTGCGGGAGGCCGGTTTTCGAATGAGCAGTTCTTC | CASSLVSAGGRFSNEQFF
. | TRBJ2-7 | . | TRBV5-1 | TGCGCCAGCAGCTTGAGACAAGATCCATACGAGCAGTACTTC | CASSLRQDPYEQYF
few | TRBJ1-6 | . | TRBV5-8 | TGTGCCAGCAGCCCAGGGAGGGTTTCACCCCTCCACTTT | CASSPGRVSPLHF
. | TRBJ1-1 | . | TRBV5-4 | TGTGCCAGCAGCTTAAATTTCGCTGAAGCTTTCTTT | CASSLNFAEAFF
. | TRBJ1-3 | . | TRBV7-2 | TGTGCCAGCAGCTTATTAAGGACTCTCGGAAACACCATATATTTT | CASSLLRTLGNTIYF
. | TRBJ1-3 | TRBD1 | TRBV28 | TGTGCCAGCGGGATAAGGACAGGGGCTGGAAACACCATATATTTT | CASGIRTGAGNTIYF
few | TRBJ1-5 | . | TRBV30 | TGTGCCTGGAGTGTAAATATCAATCAGCCCCAGCATTTT | CAWSVNINQPQHF
few | TRBJ2-1 | TRBD1 | TRBV7-9 | TGTGCCAGCACTCAGAAGGGACAGGAGAATGAGCAGTTCTTC | CASTQKGQENEQFF
. | TRBJ2-3 | . | TRBV9 | TGTGCCAGCAGCCCCCGGTCAGATACGCAGTATTTT | CASSPRSDTQYF
. | TRBJ2-7 | . | TRBV7-9 | TGTGCCAGCAGCGGCCGGGACTTGACCTACGAGCAGTACTTC | CASSGRDLTYEQYF
once | TRBJ1-3 | . | TRBV24-1 | TGTGCCACCAGTGATCCGGGAAACACCATATATTTT | CATSDPGNTIYF
once | TRBJ2-3 | . | TRBV5-6 | TGTGCCAGCAGCCGGGACTTCTCCACAGATACGCAGTATTTT | CASSRDFSTDTQYF
. | TRBJ1-4 | . | TRBV5-4 | TGTGCCAGCAGCTTGGACTTAGATGAAAAACTGTTTTTT | CASSLDLDEKLFF
. | TRBJ2-7 | . | TRBV9 | TGTGCCAGCAGCGCCCAAGGGGGCTCCTACGAGCAGTACTTC | CASSAQGGSYEQYF
. | TRBJ2-5 | . | TRBV9 | TGTGCCAGCAGCGTAGCGGTCAGGGGAGACCAAGAGACCCAGTACTTC | CASSVAVRGDQETQYF